This T cell receptor beta chain was captured by sequencing in a study of blood T cells in healthy people across ages. It was approximately 10 milliliters of peripheral blood that were drawn from each donor. Germline assignment: CDR1 SGHTS and CDR2 YDEGEE. V dropped 0 bases and J dropped 2 bases, with 11 bases sitting between them. This CDR3 is 16 amino acids long. Findings of the study overall: Unsorted PBMCs prevented conclusive naive versus antigen-experienced comparison.

Alongside a J-beta primer mix, a sample-barcoded 5' primer served in a second PCR lasting roughly 6 to 12 cycles. One entry per CDR3 protein results from TCRdb running MiXCR on the 5' RACE reads. This sample carries around 870,000 distinct CDR3 sequences, roughly 26% of them seen once, and the ten largest clones take 17%. A word on this clonotype: Antigen unknown.

This chain uses TRBV5-8 with TRBJ1-4; D gene uncertain. This sequence was found in a woman older than 75 in good health. The sequenced sample was blood. The CDR3 loop reads CASSLVGPGTNEKLFF. CDR3 DNA: TGTGCCAGCAGCTTGGTCGGGCCTGGGACTAATGAAAAACTGTTTTTT.